The rows below give T cell receptor beta chains drawn from one sample of a study of T cells after yellow fever vaccination. TCRdb ran MiXCR on the 5' RACE reads and lists one entry per CDR3 protein. The table records 50,000 or so distinct CDR3 sequences, less than 8.5% of them present only once. This material consisted of CD8+ T cells not binding an NS4B(214-222) dextramer, sorted from PBMCs, taken roughly seven weeks after the first yellow fever vaccination. Every receptor here comes from a man younger than 35 who received the YFV17D yellow fever vaccine. Each CDR3 is given with its conserved first and last residue. D genes are given only for firm matches. Clone size, where shown, is once, few, many, or a class for clones that have expanded.

V gene,J gene,clone size,D gene,CDR3 DNA,CDR3 protein
TRBV4-3,TRBJ1-1,few,-,TGCGCCAGCAGCCAGAGCCTCGAGGGGCCGTCCGAAGCTTTCTTT,CASSQSLEGPSEAFF
TRBV4-3,TRBJ1-5,-,-,TGCGCCAGCAGCCAAGATAGCACAGGGTGGCAGCCCCAGCATTTT,CASSQDSTGWQPQHF
TRBV12-3/TRBV12-4,TRBJ1-6,-,-,TGTGCCAGCAGCCAAGAGACAGGTTTGAATTCACCCCTCCACTTT,CASSQETGLNSPLHF
TRBV3-1,TRBJ2-7,many,-,TGTGCCAGCAGCCAGGGGACGGCCCTAGAGCAGTACTTC,CASSQGTALEQYF
TRBV12-3/TRBV12-4,TRBJ2-1,few,-,TGTGCCAGCAGTCTAACGAGGACACACTCCTACAATGAGCAGTTCTTC,CASSLTRTHSYNEQFF
TRBV18,TRBJ2-3,many,TRBD2,TGTGCCAGCTCGCCGACTAGCGCCACCACCACAGATACGCAGTATTTT,CASSPTSATTTDTQYF
TRBV6-1,TRBJ2-5,many,-,TGTGCCAGCAGTCCCACAGGGAACGAAGAGACCCAGTACTTC,CASSPTGNEETQYF
TRBV12-3/TRBV12-4,TRBJ2-2,few,-,TGTGCCAGCAGTTTAGCCAGGAACACCGGGGAGCTGTTTTTT,CASSLARNTGELFF
TRBV15,TRBJ2-2,-,TRBD2,TGTGCCACCAGCGGGACGGGAGGACTAGCGGACACCGGGGAGCTGTTTTTT,CATSGTGGLADTGELFF
TRBV7-9,TRBJ2-1,many,-,TGTGCCAGCAAGCTAGTAGGAACCTACAATGAGCAGTTCTTC,CASKLVGTYNEQFF
TRBV6-1,TRBJ2-5,many,TRBD2,TGTGCCAGCAGTGACTTGGGACTACATCGGACCCAGTACTTC,CASSDLGLHRTQYF
TRBV11-2,TRBJ2-2,-,TRBD2,TGTGCCAGCAGCTTAGGGGGGGGTAACGGGGAGCTGTTTTTT,CASSLGGGNGELFF
TRBV7-2,TRBJ1-1,few,TRBD1,TGTGCCAGCAGCCTCGGACAGGGGCTGATTGAAGCTTTCTTT,CASSLGQGLIEAFF
TRBV7-9,TRBJ1-2,-,TRBD1,TGTGCCAGCAGCTCTCACAGGGGGCAAGGTGGCTACACCTTC,CASSSHRGQGGYTF
TRBV15,TRBJ1-5,many,TRBD1,TGTGCCACCAGCAGAGAGAGGACAGGGGCCCAGCCCCAGCATTTT,CATSRERTGAQPQHF
TRBV2,TRBJ2-1,-,-,TGTGCCTGCAGTTTTTATCCCGGGGGGACAGCATCCTACAATGAGCAGTTCTTC,CACSFYPGGTASYNEQFF
TRBV5-1,TRBJ2-2,many,TRBD1,TGCGCCAGCAGCCCCGGTCCCCCGGGACAGGCCACCGGGGAGCTGTTTTTT,CASSPGPPGQATGELFF
TRBV11-2,TRBJ2-7,few,-,TGTGCCAGCAGCTTTAGGACGGACCCCTACGAGCAGTACTTC,CASSFRTDPYEQYF
TRBV3-1,TRBJ1-4,many,TRBD1,TGTGCCAGCAGCCCATACAGGGGCCGGAATGAAAAACTGTTTTTT,CASSPYRGRNEKLFF
TRBV4-1,TRBJ2-1,many,TRBD1,TGCGCCAGCAGCCACCCCCTCGGGACAGGGATTCTGGATGAGCAGTTCTTC,CASSHPLGTGILDEQFF
TRBV6-1,TRBJ2-5,few,TRBD1,TGTGCCAGCAGTGAAGCCCCACAGGGGCCTCAAGAGACCCAGTACTTC,CASSEAPQGPQETQYF
TRBV5-1,TRBJ1-5,many,-,TGCGCCAGCAGCCCGGGGGGGGGCTGGGGTCAGCCCCAGCATTTT,CASSPGGGWGQPQHF
TRBV5-1,TRBJ2-1,hyperexpanded,-,TGCGCCAGCAGCTTGGACGAGCCTACCGACAATGAGCAGTTCTTC,CASSLDEPTDNEQFF
TRBV27,TRBJ1-5,-,-,TGTGCCAGCAGTTTATCCCGCGGACAGAATCAGCCCCAGCATTTT,CASSLSRGQNQPQHF
TRBV12-3/TRBV12-4,TRBJ1-4,many,TRBD1,TGTGCCAGCAGCCCGGACAGGGGGACAGAAAAACTGTTTTTT,CASSPDRGTEKLFF
TRBV7-3,TRBJ1-1,many,TRBD1,TGTGCCAGCAGCTTCGGAGGGGGCGTGAACACTGAAGCTTTCTTT,CASSFGGGVNTEAFF
TRBV6-6,TRBJ1-1,few,-,TGTGCCAGCAGTTACTCGTCTCCCGGAGGGGCTTTCTTT,CASSYSSPGGAFF
TRBV2,TRBJ1-2,many,TRBD1,TGTGCCAGCAGTGAAGCCCGGACAGGGAGAGAGCGGGGCTACACCTTC,CASSEARTGRERGYTF
TRBV6-1,TRBJ2-5,-,TRBD2,TGTGCCAGCAGTCCCTTAGCGGGGGGGACAGAGACCCAGTACTTC,CASSPLAGGTETQYF
TRBV7-9,TRBJ2-7,many,-,TGTGCCAGCAGCGAACCACGTGAGGAGCAGTACTTC,CASSEPREEQYF
TRBV7-9,TRBJ2-1,few,TRBD1,TGTGCCAGCAGCCGCGCGGACAGGCCCTCCTACAATGAGCAGTTCTTC,CASSRADRPSYNEQFF
TRBV27,TRBJ1-6,many,-,TGTGCCAGCAGTTTAACAGAAGCCGATTCACCCCTCCACTTT,CASSLTEADSPLHF
TRBV3-1,TRBJ2-1,-,-,TGTGCCAGCGGACATCTGCTCTCCTACAATGAGCAGTTCTTC,CASGHLLSYNEQFF
TRBV4-3,TRBJ2-3,-,-,TGCGCCAGCAGCCAAGGGGGAATAGGCCCGGAGGCAGATACGCAGTATTTT,CASSQGGIGPEADTQYF
TRBV7-2,TRBJ1-5,-,-,TGTGCCAGCAGCTTGGGGGGCGAACAGCCCCAGCATTTT,CASSLGGEQPQHF
TRBV27,TRBJ1-6,-,-,TGTGCCAGCACCCAACAGGGTAATTCACCCCTCCACTTT,CASTQQGNSPLHF
TRBV4-1,TRBJ2-1,many,TRBD2,TGCGCCAGCAGCCAGCACGCGGGGGGGAATGAGCAGTTCTTC,CASSQHAGGNEQFF
TRBV10-3,TRBJ2-2,many,TRBD2,TGTGCCATCAGGACTAGCGGGGTCCCCGGGGAGCTGTTTTTT,CAIRTSGVPGELFF
TRBV4-3,TRBJ1-1,few,TRBD1,TGCGCCAGCAGCCAAGAGGCAGGGGGCAGGGGCACTGAAGCTTTCTTT,CASSQEAGGRGTEAFF
TRBV12-3/TRBV12-4,TRBJ1-2,many,-,TGTGCCAGCAGTGCCGACAGTCCTTATGGCTACACCTTC,CASSADSPYGYTF
TRBV19,TRBJ2-3,-,-,TGTGCCAGTAGTATCTCGGTCCCGGGGTCAGATACGCAGTATTTT,CASSISVPGSDTQYF
TRBV12-3/TRBV12-4,TRBJ2-5,-,-,TGTGCCAGCAGTCGACTGGAGCAAGAGACCCAGTACTTC,CASSRLEQETQYF
TRBV11-2,TRBJ2-5,few,TRBD1,TGTGCCAGCAGCTTAGACTCCATTTTCGGACAGGGACAAGAGACCCAGTACTTC,CASSLDSIFGQGQETQYF
TRBV4-1,TRBJ1-1,few,TRBD1,TGCGCCAGCAGCCCCCTCCCGGGACAGGGATTGAACACTGAAGCTTTCTTT,CASSPLPGQGLNTEAFF
TRBV5-6,TRBJ2-5,few,-,TGTGCCAGCAGTTATCTGCTGGAGGGAGAGACCCAGTACTTC,CASSYLLEGETQYF
TRBV7-9,TRBJ2-2,-,TRBD2,TGTGCCAGCAGCCGCGGACTAGCGGGGGGCTACACCGGGGAGCTGTTTTTT,CASSRGLAGGYTGELFF
TRBV5-4,TRBJ2-4,many,-,TGTGCCAGCAGCTTCGGGCCTGGGGAAAACATTCAGTACTTC,CASSFGPGENIQYF
TRBV7-9,TRBJ2-1,many,-,TGTGCCAGCAGCTTGATAGCACGGGAGCAGTTCTTC,CASSLIAREQFF
TRBV6-1,TRBJ2-5,many,TRBD2,TGTGCCAGCAGCGAACTAGCGGGGGGATCAGAGACCCAGTACTTC,CASSELAGGSETQYF
TRBV6-5,TRBJ1-4,-,-,TGTGCCAGCAGTTACTCGGGGGGGCTCGGTGAAAAACTGTTTTTT,CASSYSGGLGEKLFF
TRBV4-1,TRBJ2-7,medium-sized,-,TGCGCCAGCAGCCAAGACAGGGAGCCCTACGAGCAGTACTTC,CASSQDREPYEQYF
TRBV6-1,TRBJ2-3,many,-,TGTGCCAGCAGTGGGCAGGATCCCACAGATACGCAGTATTTT,CASSGQDPTDTQYF
TRBV6-5,TRBJ2-6,few,-,TGTGCCAGCAGTTACGGCGGCTCTGGGGCCAACGTCCTGACTTTC,CASSYGGSGANVLTF
TRBV4-1,TRBJ2-2,-,-,TGCGCCAGCAGCCAAGATCGAGGGGGGCCTTTGACCGGGGAGCTGTTTTTT,CASSQDRGGPLTGELFF
TRBV4-1,TRBJ2-1,many,-,TGCGCCAGCAGCCAAGTCTTTTCCGATGCCGACGAGCAGTTCTTC,CASSQVFSDADEQFF
TRBV12-3/TRBV12-4,TRBJ1-1,few,-,TGTGCCAGCAGTTTCTCGAGAGGATTGAACACTGAAGCTTTCTTT,CASSFSRGLNTEAFF
TRBV27,TRBJ2-1,many,-,TGTGCCAGCAGCGACAGAAATGAGCAGTTCTTC,CASSDRNEQFF
TRBV4-1,TRBJ2-2,many,TRBD2,TGCGCCAGCAGCCAAGTGGGGACTAGCGGGCCCCCGGAGCTGTTTTTT,CASSQVGTSGPPELFF
TRBV12-3/TRBV12-4,TRBJ1-5,many,-,TGTGCCAGCAGTCCCACAGGGTCCAATCAGCCCCAGCATTTT,CASSPTGSNQPQHF